This entry is about one T cell receptor (beta chain). Its antigen is not known. Rearranged V-D-J TRB sequences were amplified with a mixed TRB-A/B primer pool. TCRdb fed the multiplex PCR reads into MiXCR, producing one record per CDR3 protein. The table has under 2,500 distinct CDR3 sequences, 20% to 25% seen once. This sample was included in a study of T cell repertoires in aging, cancer and after chemotherapy. Study-wide results and limits: Untreated cancer patients had significantly lower blood TCR diversity than age-matched healthy donors. Across the chemotherapy interval, each cancer cohort showed higher median generation probability, suggesting thymic rebound. The repertoire data cannot show anything about immunological memory following chemotherapy. Lymphoid organ infiltration in hematological cancer patients may impair thymic emigration or peripheral T cell expansion.

Germline loops: CDR1 DFQATT, CDR2 SNEGSKA (reference sequence). V dropped 2 bases and J dropped 3; count of bases not matched to a gene: 13. The CDR3 runs to 16 residues. Amplification of TCR beta used genomic DNA extracted from peripheral blood. Sequenced: blood. This TCR derives from a human donor with a blood cancer. V and J are TRBV20-1 and TRBJ2-7; TRBD1 agrees at 7 bases. The CDR3 reads CSARSPRQGLNYEQYF. The CDR3 nucleotides read TGCAGTGCTAGATCACCCCGACAGGGCCTCAACTACGAGCAGTACTTC.